These 4 T cell receptor beta chains were all obtained from the same sample, sequenced in a study of technical replicates of blood from a handful of donors. Clones were sequenced by immunoSEQ multiplex PCR, and TCRdb holds only the in-frame ones, with some missing. The data hold about 72,000 clones, with just under 95% observed a single time. The specimen was T cells isolated from PBMCs. These receptors were taken from a human donor in good health.

The chain employs TRBV29-1 and TRBJ2-4; D not resolved. CDR3 size: 14 residues. V lost 0 bases and J lost 7, with 13 bases in between. CDR1 is SQVTM and CDR2 is ANQGSEA in the germline V gene. The CDR3 reads CSVEDLEDRNIQYF. In DNA form, the CDR3 reads TGCAGCGTTGAAGATCTAGAAGATCGGAACATTCAGTACTTC. Full variable domain (remainder filled in from reference TRBV29-1 and TRBJ2-4): SAVISQKPSRDICQRGTSLTIQCQVDSQVTMMFWYRQQPGQSLTLIATANQGSEATYESGFVIDKFPISRPNLTFSTLTVSNMSPEDSSIYLCSVEDLEDRNIQYFGAGTRLSVL.

The chain links TRBV2 to TRBJ2-7; 7 bases map to TRBD1. The CDR3 is 15 residues long. CDR1 is SNHLY and CDR2 is FYNNEI in the germline V gene. V gave up 3 bases and J gave up 6 bases; unmatched junction bases: 11. The CDR3 region is CASSDSQGDLGEQYF. The DNA for the CDR3 is TGTGCCAGCAGTGATTCGCAGGGGGATTTGGGCGAGCAGTACTTC.

V gene TRBV12-5 combines with J gene TRBJ2-7; a weak D match, TRBD1 (5 bases). Germline CDR1 is LGHNT and CDR2 is FRNRAP. V was clipped by 4 bases and J by 2 bases, with 12 bases between them. This CDR3 contains 14 residues. The CDR3 is CASGSGRVPYEQYF. The CDR3 DNA follows: TGTGCTAGTGGTTCCGGCAGGGTCCCCTACGAGCAGTACTTC.

This rearrangement joins TRBV10-2 to TRBJ2-2; TRBD2 agrees at 7 bases. CDR1 and CDR2 (germline): WSHSY, SAAADI. The CDR3 loop spans 16 amino acids. Losses at the gene ends were 3 bases for V and 5 bases for J; bases not matched to a gene: 9. The DNA for the CDR3 is TGCGCCAGCAGTGATAGGGCGGGAGTGGGGACCGGGGAGCTGTTTTTT. This encodes CASSDRAGVGTGELFF.